Listed below are T cell receptor beta chains from one sample, sequenced in a study of T cell responses to AZD1222 COVID-19 vaccine. Profiling relied on immunoSEQ multiplex PCR, and the TCRdb table lists in-frame clones only, not all of them. The data hold some 150,000 clones, with roughly 90% observed a single time. The source was peripheral blood, collected on day 0 of AZD1222 vaccination. All receptors derive from an adult in good health. The CDR3 runs from the conserved cysteine through the conserved F or W. Fields, in order: clone size, D gene, V gene, J gene, CDR3 DNA, CDR3 protein. The D gene is left open where the match is weak. Rows may omit the clone size; those that give it use once, few, many or a size class.

.	.	TRBV7-9	TRBJ2-5	TGTGCCAGCAGCTTAGGCAGCCAAGAGACCCAGTACTTC	CASSLGSQETQYF
.	.	TRBV5-6	TRBJ2-7	TGTGCCAGCAGGGTGAGGGACGAGCAGTACTTC	CASRVRDEQYF
.	.	TRBV5-1	TRBJ2-2	TGCGCCAGCAGCGGGGGGTCTTTTTGGCAGGACACCGGGGAGCTGTTTTTT	CASSGGSFWQDTGELFF
few	TRBD2	TRBV4-3	TRBJ2-5	TGCGCCAGCAGCCAAGACCGGACTAGCGGGAGCGGAAAGACCCAGTACTTC	CASSQDRTSGSGKTQYF
.	.	TRBV29-1	TRBJ2-5	TGCAGCGTCGCATTGGGACGGGCAGAGACCCAGTACTTC	CSVALGRAETQYF
.	.	TRBV10-1	TRBJ2-3	TGCGCCAGCAGTGAAACCCTAGCGAGCACAGATACGCAGTATTTT	CASSETLASTDTQYF
.	.	TRBV6-2/TRBV6-3	TRBJ2-7	TGTGCCAGCAGTATCCGGCGGTTCGAGTTCGAGCAGTACTTC	CASSIRRFEFEQYF
.	.	TRBV4-3	TRBJ1-1	TGCGCCAGCAGCCAAACAGGGTACACTGAAGCTTTCTTT	CASSQTGYTEAFF
.	.	TRBV14	TRBJ1-2	TGTGCCAGCAGCCCAGCGTGGGGATCTGAAGGCTACACCTTC	CASSPAWGSEGYTF
.	TRBD2	TRBV19	TRBJ2-2	TGTGCCAGTAGTTCCCAAGCGGGAGTTCACGGGGAGCTGTTTTTT	CASSSQAGVHGELFF
once	TRBD1	TRBV9	TRBJ1-2	TGTGCCAGCAGCCCAACACCAGAAACGGACAGGGATGGCTACACCTTC	CASSPTPETDRDGYTF
.	TRBD1	TRBV6-4	TRBJ1-2	TGTGCCAGCAGTGCTACCGGGACAGGGTCGGATGGCTACACCTTC	CASSATGTGSDGYTF
.	.	TRBV19	TRBJ1-4	TGTGCCAGTAGTATCAGGGGCTTGGATTTCTTCACTAATGAAAAACTGTTTTTT	CASSIRGLDFFTNEKLFF
once	TRBD2	TRBV3-1/TRBV3-2	TRBJ2-7	TGTGCCAGCAGCCAAGATCTGGGACTAGCAAGTGAGCAGTACTTC	CASSQDLGLASEQYF
.	.	TRBV19	TRBJ2-1	TGTGCCACCGTAAGCGGCGCGGGAAGGGAAGGGCAGTTCTTC	CATVSGAGREGQFF
.	.	TRBV10-3	TRBJ2-7	TGTGCCATCCAGTTGACAGGAGCTCACGAGCAGTACTTC	CAIQLTGAHEQYF
.	.	TRBV19	TRBJ1-1	TGTGCCAGTAGTATAAAAGCTCTTGGCGCTGAAGCTTTCTTT	CASSIKALGAEAFF
.	.	TRBV9	TRBJ1-2	TGTGCCAGCACCCCCAGGGACGGGGACTATGGCTACACCTTC	CASTPRDGDYGYTF
.	TRBD1	TRBV29-1	TRBJ2-2	TGCAGCGTCGAGGACAGGGCGACCGGGGAGCTGTTTTTT	CSVEDRATGELFF
.	.	TRBV11-3	TRBJ2-2	TGTGCCAGCAGCCCAAAGGGACTGTCGAACACCGGGGAGCTGTTTTTT	CASSPKGLSNTGELFF
.	TRBD2	TRBV19	TRBJ2-3	TGTGCCAGTAGTTCAGGACTAGCGGGATGGGTCACAGATACGCAGTATTTT	CASSSGLAGWVTDTQYF
.	.	TRBV3-1/TRBV3-2	TRBJ1-2	TGTGCCAGCAGCCCGACAGGAAATCTCTATGGCTACACCTTC	CASSPTGNLYGYTF
.	.	TRBV3-1/TRBV3-2	TRBJ2-1	TGTGCCAGCAGCCAGGGCACGCCGAGTCTCAGGGGCAATGAGCAGTTCTTC	CASSQGTPSLRGNEQFF
.	.	TRBV27	TRBJ2-5	TGTGCCAGCAGTCTACGGACACGGGGGGAGACCCAGTACTTC	CASSLRTRGETQYF
.	TRBD2	TRBV7-2	TRBJ2-7	TGTGCCAGCACCGTTACGGGAGGGCCTAGTTACGAGCAGTACTTC	CASTVTGGPSYEQYF
.	.	TRBV6-4	TRBJ1-6	TGTGCCAGCAGTGACTCGACCCAGGGGAATTCACCCCTCCACTTT	CASSDSTQGNSPLHF
.	TRBD1	TRBV28	TRBJ1-5	TGTGCCAGCAGTTTATGGGCAGGGGGCAGGGGTCAGCCCCAGCATTTT	CASSLWAGGRGQPQHF
.	.	TRBV2	TRBJ2-2	TGTGCCAGCAGTGTTATCGCTTCCGGGGAGCTGTTTTTT	CASSVIASGELFF
.	.	TRBV27	TRBJ1-5	TGTGCCAGCAGTTTATCCGGACCTTATCAGCCCCAGCATTTT	CASSLSGPYQPQHF
once	.	TRBV3-1/TRBV3-2	TRBJ2-7	TGTGCCAGCAGCCCAAGATCAGCGCTCGCCTACGAGCAGTACTTC	CASSPRSALAYEQYF
.	TRBD1	TRBV19	TRBJ1-5	TGTGCCACTTCAGGGGGGGGAAGCAATCAGCCCCAGCATTTT	CATSGGGSNQPQHF
.	TRBD1	TRBV3-1/TRBV3-2	TRBJ1-4	TGTGCCAGCAGCCCCGGGACAGGGGCCCGCGTAATGGACGAAAAACTGTTTTTT	CASSPGTGARVMDEKLFF
once	TRBD2	TRBV7-2	TRBJ2-3	TGTGCCAGCAGCCCGGGACTAGCGGGAGACACGCAGTATTTT	CASSPGLAGDTQYF
.	.	TRBV11-2	TRBJ2-7	TGTGCCAGCAGGGCTCTTAGCGGTACCTACGAGCAGTACTTC	CASRALSGTYEQYF
.	.	TRBV3-1/TRBV3-2	TRBJ1-1	TGTGCCAGCAGACTCAACACTGAAGCTTTCTTT	CASRLNTEAFF
.	.	TRBV19	TRBJ2-7	TGTGCCAGTAGTATAGCCTGGACCGCTACCTACGAGCAGTACTTC	CASSIAWTATYEQYF
.	.	TRBV4-2	TRBJ2-5	TGTGCCAGCAGCCAAGAAGGTACGGGGCAAGAGACCCAGTACTTC	CASSQEGTGQETQYF
.	TRBD2	TRBV5-5	TRBJ2-1	TGTGCCAGCAGCTCCATCCCCGCTAGCGGGAGCTATGAGCAGTTCTTC	CASSSIPASGSYEQFF
many	.	TRBV27	TRBJ1-5	TGTGCCAGCAGTTTAATGCCAAATCAGCCCCAGCATTTT	CASSLMPNQPQHF
.	.	TRBV3-1/TRBV3-2	TRBJ2-1	TGTGCCAGCAGCCAGGCGCGGGGAGAGCAGTTCTTC	CASSQARGEQFF
.	TRBD1	TRBV5-1	TRBJ2-3	TGCGCCAGCAGCTTGGGCCCGACAGGGGGCAGCACAGATACGCAGTATTTT	CASSLGPTGGSTDTQYF
.	.	TRBV6-2/TRBV6-3	TRBJ2-7	TGTGCCAGCAGTTACACGGCCATTAGGAGGGAGCAGTACTTC	CASSYTAIRREQYF
.	.	TRBV6-1	TRBJ1-5	TGTGCCAGCAGTGAGGGTCGAAATTCAGGTCAGCCCCAGCATTTT	CASSEGRNSGQPQHF
few	.	TRBV27	TRBJ2-5	TGTGCCAGCAGCCAAATAGACGCAGAGACCCAGTACTTC	CASSQIDAETQYF
.	TRBD1	TRBV4-1	TRBJ1-2	TGCGCCAGCAGCCAAGAGACAGGGGCGTCCCCTATCCTGTATGGCTACACCTTC	CASSQETGASPILYGYTF
.	.	TRBV6-5	TRBJ1-5	TGTGCCAGCAGTTACGGGCGCAATCAGCCCCAGCATTTT	CASSYGRNQPQHF
.	.	TRBV18	TRBJ1-2	TGTGCCAGCTCACCAATGGGACAACCCTATGGCTACACCTTC	CASSPMGQPYGYTF
.	TRBD2	TRBV7-6	TRBJ2-2	TGTGCCAGCAGCTTAGCGGCGGGGGGTAGGGCCGGGGAGCTGTTTTTT	CASSLAAGGRAGELFF
.	.	TRBV10-1	TRBJ2-7	TGCGCCAGCAGTACCGGAGGGGGATTTGGGGAGCAGTACTTC	CASSTGGGFGEQYF
.	.	TRBV5-1	TRBJ1-1	TGCGCCAGCAGCTTGAATAGCCTGAACACTGAAGCTTTCTTT	CASSLNSLNTEAFF
.	.	TRBV3-1/TRBV3-2	TRBJ2-1	TGTGCCAGCAGCCAAAGATACAATGAGCAGTTCTTC	CASSQRYNEQFF
.	TRBD2	TRBV10-1	TRBJ2-7	TGCGCCAGCCGGCGGGGGATCGGGTACGAGCAGTACTTC	CASRRGIGYEQYF
.	.	TRBV27	TRBJ1-5	TGTGCCACCAGAGTAGGGGGAAGCAATCAGCCCCAGCATTTT	CATRVGGSNQPQHF
.	.	TRBV18	TRBJ2-5	TGTGCCAGCTCACCATCGGAGACCCAGTACTTC	CASSPSETQYF